These 21 T cell receptor beta chains came from one sample sequenced in a study of T cells in narcolepsy. Generated by immunoSEQ multiplex PCR, the TCRdb table keeps only in-frame clones and is missing some. Of around 25,000 clones in the sample, around 84% are singletons; the top ten hold around 0.98%. Sample: memory (CD45RA-) CD4+ T cells from blood. These receptors all stem from a human donor in good health.

A single count supports this clone. The rearrangement links TRBV5-6 to TRBJ1-5, with D uncertain. Germline V gene lookup returns CDR1 SGHDT and CDR2 YYEEEE. Trimming removed 1 base at V and 1 base at J, with 9 bases between. The CDR3 extends over 15 amino acids. The CDR3 is CASSLYIQSNQPQHF. CDR3 DNA sequence: TGTGCCAGCAGCTTGTATATTCAGAGCAATCAGCCCCAGCATTTT.

J is TRBJ2-2 and V is TRBV27, with a possible D match to TRBD1 (6 bases). The CDR3 has 12 amino acids. Trimming took off 6 bases at V and 7 bases at J, with 9 bases between the two ends. The germline CDR1 and CDR2 sequences are MNHEY and SMNVEV (reference sequence). The CDR3 is CASRSGDGELFF. The CDR3 DNA reads as TGTGCCAGCAGGTCAGGGGACGGGGAGCTGTTTTTT.

The gene calls are TRBV30 and TRBJ2-5, with a tentative D call TRBD2 (6 bases). The CDR3 length is 13 residues. Germline values: CDR1 GTSNPN, CDR2 SVGIG (reference sequence). Trimming took 2 bases from V and 0 from J, leaving 7 bases between them. The CDR3 nucleotides read TGTGCCTGGAGTCCGGGGGACCAAGAGACCCAGTACTTC. Translating gives CAWSPGDQETQYF.

This clone was seen a few times. This chain uses TRBV5-1 with TRBJ2-5; 10 bases match TRBD2. V shed 1 base and J 4 bases; nucleotides not matched to a gene: 7. Germline values: CDR1 SGHRS, CDR2 YFSETQ. The CDR3 spans 16 residues. The CDR3 sequence is CASSLRGTSASETQYF. CDR3 coding DNA: TGCGCCAGCAGCTTGCGGGGGACTAGCGCCTCAGAGACCCAGTACTTC. Looking up the rest from reference TRBV5-1 and TRBJ2-5 gives the full variable domain: KAGVTQTPRYLIKTRGQQVTLSCSPISGHRSVSWYQQTPGQGLQFLFEYFSETQRNKGNFPGRFSGRQFSNSRSEMNVSTLELGDSALYLCASSLRGTSASETQYFGPGTRLLVL.

The chain recombines TRBV29-1 with TRBJ2-5; 10 bases align to TRBD1. The DNA end is a closer match to TRBJ2-7, so the J assignment may be wrong. From germline, CDR1 is SQVTM and CDR2 ANQGSEA. This CDR3 is 13 amino acids long. The CDR3 nucleotides read TGCAGCGTTGAGGGACAGGGGATGTCCGAGCAGTACTTC. It codes for CSVEGQGMSEQYF.

This chain connects TRBV10-3 to TRBJ2-1, with 10 nucleotides matching TRBD2. CDR3 length: 15 residues. The trim removed 6 bases at V and 2 bases at J, leaving 4 bases unmatched. Germline loops: CDR1 ENHRY, CDR2 SYGVKD. DNA of the CDR3: TGTGCCATCAGCGATAGCGGGGGGCCCTACAATGAGCAGTTCTTC. This encodes CAISDSGGPYNEQFF.

This clone was observed a single time. The chain joins TRBV7-2 to TRBJ1-2; no clear D. Trimming took 6 bases from V and 3 from J, leaving 11 bases between them. Germline CDR1 SGHTA, CDR2 FQGNSA. This CDR3 has 13 amino acids. In nucleotides, the CDR3 is TGTGCCAGCAGTTTCTCAGCCTACTATGGCTACACCTTC. Protein: CASSFSAYYGYTF. The full variable domain, its missing parts supplied by reference TRBV7-2 and TRBJ1-2, is GAGVSQSPSNKVTEKGKDVELRCDPISGHTALYWYRQSLGQGLEFLIYFQGNSAPDKSGLPSDRFSAERTGGSVSTLTIQRTQQEDSAVYLCASSFSAYYGYTFGSGTRLTVV.

This sequence joins TRBV6-1 and TRBJ2-7; D is unclear. The CDR3 has 11 residues. V lost 6 bases and J lost 4, with 7 bases in between. Germline values: CDR1 MNHNS, CDR2 SASEGT. CDR3 sequence: CASSRSYEQYF. Here the CDR3 DNA reads TGTGCCAGCAGCCGGAGTTACGAGCAGTACTTC.

DNA for the CDR3: TGCGCCAGCAGCTTGGCACCCCTGAGCGGCACTAGCACAGATACGCAGTATTTT. This gives the protein CASSLAPLSGTSTDTQYF. The chain couples TRBV5-1 to TRBJ2-3, with D possibly matching TRBD2 (5 bases). This CDR3 comprises 18 residues. From germline, CDR1 is SGHRS and CDR2 YFSETQ. The germline V and J ends were trimmed by 0 bases and 0 bases, with 17 bases remaining between them.

The chain recombines TRBV9 with TRBJ2-7; 7 bases align to TRBD1. Germline-derived CDR1 and CDR2 are SGDLS and YYNGEE. V shed 2 bases and J 5 bases; nucleotides not matched to a gene: 7. This CDR3 comprises 14 residues. The CDR3 spells CASSVFDRDHEQYF. The CDR3 region has the DNA TGTGCCAGCAGCGTGTTTGACAGGGACCACGAGCAGTACTTC.

This chain links TRBV2 with TRBJ2-7; weak D call: TRBD1 (6 bases). The ends were cut back, 7 bases at V and 6 bases at J, with 19 bases in the middle. CDR1 is SNHLY, CDR2 FYNNEI, per germline. This CDR3 comprises 14 residues. The CDR3 loop reads CASNSQGFEFEQYF. The DNA of the CDR3 is TGTGCCAGCAACTCTCAGGGGTTTGAGTTCGAGCAGTACTTC.

V usage is TRBV7-5 and J usage is TRBJ2-3; TRBD2 is the table's D call, not checked against the DNA. TRBV7-5 is a pseudogene locus. This CDR3 spans 20 amino acids. The CDR3 nucleotides are TGTGCCAGAAGCCCCGGACTAGCGGGAACACCACATCCTTGCACAGATACGCAGTATTTT. It translates to CARSPGLAGTPHPCTDTQYF.

This clone has a single count. The chain joins TRBV5-6 to TRBJ2-1; 9 bases agree with TRBD2. The ends lost 0 bases at V and 5 bases at J; junction bases unmatched: 6. The CDR3 runs to 16 residues. The V gene's germline CDR1 is SGHDT and CDR2 YYEEEE. The CDR3 DNA sequence: TGTGCCAGCAGCTTGGCTGGGACTAGCTTGGACAATGAGCAGTTCTTC. This sequence encodes CASSLAGTSLDNEQFF.

The rearrangement joins TRBV30 to TRBJ2-7; D remains ambiguous. This CDR3 spans 11 amino acids. The V and J ends lost 4 bases and 4 bases respectively, with 8 bases between them. Germline lookup yields CDR1 GTSNPN and CDR2 SVGIG (reference sequence). The CDR3 bases are TGTGCCTGGACCCCATTATACGAGCAGTACTTC. Translation gives CAWTPLYEQYF.

The CDR3 DNA sequence: TGTGCCAGCAGCGTAGGGAGCGGGGGGGCTTTAGGAGATACGCAGTATTTT. Translated: CASSVGSGGALGDTQYF. The chain joins TRBV9 to TRBJ2-3; TRBD2 agrees at 10 bases. V was clipped by 0 bases and J by 5 bases; unmatched bases: 9. The CDR3 consists of 17 residues. CDR1 and CDR2 (germline): SGDLS, YYNGEE.

The V call is TRBV7-2, the J call TRBJ1-1, with D hard to call. The CDR3 is made up of 13 amino acids. Germline CDR1 is SGHTA and CDR2 is FQGNSA. V was clipped by 3 bases and J by 4 bases, with 9 bases between them. This CDR3 is CASSFEGSTEAFF. The CDR3 DNA reads TGTGCCAGCAGCTTCGAGGGAAGCACTGAAGCTTTCTTT.

This chain connects TRBV28 to TRBJ2-7; the match to TRBD1 covers 9 bases. The J segment lost 1 base and the V segment lost 7 bases, leaving 8 bases of the junction unmatched. Per the germline V gene, CDR1 is MDHEN and CDR2 is SYDVKM. The CDR3 extends over 15 amino acids. CDR3 in DNA: TGTGCCAGCACCCCTACCGGGACAGGGTCCTACGAGCAGTACTTC. Protein: CASTPTGTGSYEQYF. The full variable domain, in which reference TRBV28 and TRBJ2-7 provide the parts outside the CDR3, is DVKVTQSSRYLVKRTGEKVFLECVQDMDHENMFWYRQDPGLGLRLIYFSYDVKMKEKGDIPEGYSVSREKKERFSLILESASTNQTSMYLCASTPTGTGSYEQYFGPGTRLTVT.

There are a few counts of this clone. This chain connects TRBV7-2 to TRBJ2-1; 14 nucleotides align to TRBD2. Germline V gene lookup returns CDR1 SGHTA and CDR2 FQGNSA. The CDR3 extends over 15 amino acids. The V segment lost 6 bases and the J segment 8 bases; nucleotides outside the gene matches: 6. The CDR3 spells CASRQTSGRVHEQFF. The CDR3 nucleotides read TGTGCCAGCAGGCAGACTAGCGGGAGGGTCCATGAGCAGTTCTTC.

This chain connects TRBV5-4 to TRBJ1-1, with TRBD1 identical over 7 bases. This CDR3 is 14 amino acids long. Losses at the gene ends were 5 bases for V and 2 bases for J; bases not matched to a gene: 6. CDR1 is SGHNT, CDR2 YYREEE, per germline (reference sequence). The DNA for the CDR3 is TGTGCCAGCAGGACCAACAGGGGAAACACTGAAGCTTTCTTT. Translation: CASRTNRGNTEAFF.

The chain uses TRBV11-2 and TRBJ2-7, with D perhaps TRBD1 (6 bases). The CDR3 is 16 residues long. V lost 4 bases to trimming and J lost 6 bases, with 22 bases between them. The germline V gene has CDR1 SGHAT and CDR2 FQNNGV. CDR3 nucleotide sequence: TGTGCCAGCAGCTCCCCAAGGAGGACAGCCGAGGGCGAGCAGTACTTC. Its translation: CASSSPRRTAEGEQYF.

The rearrangement links TRBV7-9 to TRBJ2-3; 8 bases map to TRBD2. V lost 2 bases to trimming and J lost 0 bases; unmatched junction nucleotides: 4. CDR1 is SEHNR and CDR2 is FQNEAQ in the germline V gene (reference sequence). This CDR3 is built from 16 residues. CDR3 DNA: TGTGCCAGCAGCTTATTGACTAGCGCGAGCACAGATACGCAGTATTTT. It codes for CASSLLTSASTDTQYF.